Listed below are T cell receptor beta chains from one sample, sequenced in a study of PD-1 blockade in mismatch repair-deficient tumors. Sequenced by immunoSEQ multiplex PCR; TCRdb stores in-frame clones only, minus some. The sample has around 62,000 clones, more than 75% seen once. The sequencing here drew on peripheral blood, taken 2 weeks after starting pembrolizumab. The receptors originated from an adult with mismatch repair-deficient cancer. Each CDR3 is given with its conserved first and last residue.

V	J	CDR3
TRBV4-2	TRBJ2-7	CASSQPGSIDEQYF
TRBV9	TRBJ2-1	CASSYRGQYEQFF
TRBV5-1	TRBJ1-1	CASSKGQNTEAFF
TRBV6-1	TRBJ2-1	CASSWPGGYNEQFF
TRBV11-3	TRBJ2-3	CASSPGGLGADTQYF
TRBV28	TRBJ2-3	CASSLAASGKTDTQYF
TRBV15	TRBJ2-3	CATSRDGGSGAFTDTQYF
TRBV7-3	TRBJ2-7	CASSPGRQSEQYF
TRBV7-9	TRBJ1-5	CASSLAEQPQHF
TRBV5-1	TRBJ2-2	CASSLAGGGGTGELFF
TRBV21-1	TRBJ1-4	CASSKRKQGTNEKLFF
TRBV5-5	TRBJ2-2	CASSPSLRQGVPGELFF
TRBV13	TRBJ1-4	CASSLRGGKLFF
TRBV27	TRBJ1-1	CASSPGQGLNTEAFF
TRBV19	TRBJ2-3	CASRIQLAGVTDTQYF
TRBV13	TRBJ1-2	CASSLSGVGGYTF
TRBV29-1	TRBJ1-1	CSVEQQYPNTEAFF
TRBV5-1	TRBJ1-3	CASSLQVLTSGNTIYF
TRBV5-8	TRBJ1-5	CASSLAVAAYSNQPQHF
TRBV6-6	TRBJ1-5	CASRRPEEHQPQHF
TRBV18	TRBJ1-1	CASSPGLKTEAFF
TRBV27	TRBJ2-1	CASSLRGNEQFF
TRBV19	TRBJ2-5	CASSIVRDSETQYF
TRBV4-2	TRBJ1-5	CASSFTRDQPQHF
TRBV10-1	TRBJ2-5	CASSGDRAGTQYF
TRBV15	TRBJ2-3	CATEGPTGADTQYF
TRBV6-1	TRBJ1-4	CASSGATNEKLFF
TRBV7-9	TRBJ1-5	CASSLDGGVGQPQHF
TRBV11-2	TRBJ2-7	CASSLGKGEQYF
TRBV9	TRBJ2-2	CASSGPLQGTGELFF
TRBV7-2	TRBJ2-2	CASSTQLAGVPGELFF
TRBV5-6	TRBJ1-1	CASSQDSGEGTEAFF
TRBV14	TRBJ2-5	CASSQDQGLAETQYF
TRBV12-5	TRBJ1-1	CASGLALRVGTEAFF
TRBV7-7	TRBJ2-3	CASSLGSGASTDTQYF
TRBV27	TRBJ2-1	CASSLRGNNEQFF
TRBV27	TRBJ2-2	CASSPNGQGKGELFF
TRBV28	TRBJ2-3	CASSLIGYRTDTQYF
TRBV6-1	TRBJ1-2	CASSGGGYTF
TRBV5-6	TRBJ1-2	CASSLSLLDGYTF
TRBV5-4	TRBJ2-2	CASSQVRATGELFF
TRBV9	TRBJ2-1	CASSVTLAEYNEQFF
TRBV4-1	TRBJ1-2	CASSQEPGQSLLVWGYTF
TRBV5-6	TRBJ1-2	CASRLGVSNYGYTF
TRBV7-6	TRBJ1-1	CASSLTGAGNTEAFF
TRBV7-6	TRBJ2-2	CASSSLAGAVPGELFF
TRBV27	TRBJ2-5	CASSLAGGWRETQYF
TRBV9	TRBJ2-3	CASSARAGDTDTQYF
TRBV7-2	TRBJ2-1	CASSPMTSGGYNEQFF
TRBV27	TRBJ1-1	CASSPVTGHEAFF
TRBV11-1	TRBJ2-3	CASSSGLAGGPGTDTQYF
TRBV7-9	TRBJ1-1	CASSSGSGKAFF
TRBV28	TRBJ1-2	CASSTRLNGYTF